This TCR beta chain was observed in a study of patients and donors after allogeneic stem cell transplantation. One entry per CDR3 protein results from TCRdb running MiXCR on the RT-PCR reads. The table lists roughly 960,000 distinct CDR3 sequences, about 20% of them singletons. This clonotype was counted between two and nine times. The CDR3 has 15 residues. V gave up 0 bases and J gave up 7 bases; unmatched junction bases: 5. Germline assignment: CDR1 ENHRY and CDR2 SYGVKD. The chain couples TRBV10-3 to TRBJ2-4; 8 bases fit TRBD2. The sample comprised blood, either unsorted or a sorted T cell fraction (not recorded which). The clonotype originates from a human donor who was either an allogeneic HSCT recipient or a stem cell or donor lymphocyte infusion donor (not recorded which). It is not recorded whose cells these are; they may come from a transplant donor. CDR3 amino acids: CAISESSSGENIQYF. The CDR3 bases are TGTGCCATCAGTGAGTCTAGTAGCGGGGAGAACATTCAGTACTTC.